One sample yielded the 14 T cell receptor beta chains listed below, sequenced in a study of OX40 agonist ivuxolimab in advanced cancers. The library was produced with the immunoSEQ multiplex PCR assay. TCRdb re-hosts the immuneACCESS table, in-frame sequences only. Its copies lack some clones; in the studies checked, an unresolved V gene accounts for under half of them, and the cause for the rest is not known. Recorded for this sample are roughly 43,000 clones; about 89% of them occurred a single time. Around 11% of the sample is in the top ten clones. Source: CD4+ or CD8+ T cells sorted from blood, taken in a trial of the OX40 agonist ivuxolimab. The source of these receptors is an adult with an advanced solid tumor such as melanoma, head and neck, liver or kidney cancer.

This chain joins TRBV4-2 and TRBJ1-5, with D perhaps matching TRBD1 (5 bases). Trimming took off 4 bases at V and 0 bases at J, with 10 bases between the two ends. This CDR3 comprises 15 residues. The germline gives CDR1 LGHNA, CDR2 YNFKEQ. CDR3 in DNA: TGTGCCAGCAGCCCCGGGACGGATAGCAATCAGCCCCAGCATTTT. It yields the protein CASSPGTDSNQPQHF.

This chain links TRBV6-5 with TRBJ2-1; 8 bases line up with TRBD2. CDR1 is MNHEY and CDR2 is SVGAGI in the germline V gene. The CDR3 loop spans 14 amino acids. After removal of 7 bases from V and 7 bases from J, the junction contained 9 bases not matched to a gene. The CDR3 spells CASKQLAGGNEQFF. CDR3 sequence (DNA): TGTGCCAGCAAACAGCTAGCGGGTGGGAATGAGCAGTTCTTC.

This clone was seen just once. The chain uses TRBV28 and TRBJ2-3; no firm D call. The CDR3 is made up of 11 amino acids. The germline CDR1 and CDR2 sequences are MDHEN and SYDVKM. V dropped 3 bases and J dropped 6 bases, with 4 bases sitting between them. The CDR3 loop reads CASSFADTQYF. The DNA for the CDR3 is TGTGCCAGCAGTTTTGCGGATACGCAGTATTTT.

V usage is TRBV27 and J usage is TRBJ2-5; no definite D call. This CDR3 has 14 amino acids. V was shortened by 3 bases and J by 4 bases, with 12 bases between the two germline ends. Germline V CDR1 and CDR2: MNHEY, SMNVEV (reference sequence). CDR3 bases: TGTGCCAGCAGTTTGGGTCCTGCGGTAGAGACCCAGTACTTC. This sequence encodes CASSLGPAVETQYF.

The chain joins TRBV19 to TRBJ2-5; D gene uncertain. Germline loops: CDR1 LNHDA, CDR2 SQIVND (reference sequence). Trimming took 1 base from V and 1 from J, leaving 10 bases between them. The CDR3 is 15 residues long. CDR3 sequence reads: CASSIVDGSQETQYF. CDR3 DNA: TGTGCCAGTAGTATAGTGGACGGAAGCCAAGAGACCCAGTACTTC.

This chain connects TRBV6-6 to TRBJ1-1, with a possible D match to TRBD1 (5 bases). Germline loops: CDR1 MNHNY, CDR2 SVGAGI (reference sequence). Deletions cut 4 bases from V and 4 bases from J, with 13 bases between. This CDR3 spans 14 amino acids. CDR3 sequence reads: CASSLSRGGTEAFF. The CDR3 DNA reads as TGTGCCAGCAGTTTAAGTCGGGGGGGCACTGAAGCTTTCTTT.

Concerning this clone itself: Other DNA sequences from this sample encode an identical CDR3 as well. J is TRBJ2-7 and V is TRBV18, with D perhaps matching TRBD1 (6 bases). V dropped 3 bases and J dropped 2 bases, with 14 bases sitting between them. This CDR3 region has 15 residues. Germline V CDR1 and CDR2: KGHSH, LQKENI. The CDR3 DNA follows: TGTGCCAGCTCACCCAGAACAGGGTCACCCTACGAGCAGTACTTC. It specifies CASSPRTGSPYEQYF.

The chain recombines TRBV11-2 with TRBJ2-7; D remains unclear. Germline V gene sequence: CDR1 SGHAT, CDR2 FQNNGV. Trimming shortened V by 5 bases and J by 5 bases, and 13 bases separated the two germline ends. The CDR3 is made up of 13 amino acids. CDR3 in DNA: TGTGCCAGCAGCCTCCTAGGCGGTAACGAGCAGTACTTC. Translating it yields CASSLLGGNEQYF.

The chain recombines TRBV28 with TRBJ1-1; possible D gene TRBD1, 6 bases. Trimming stripped 6 bases from V and 2 bases from J, with 19 bases between. Germline V CDR1 and CDR2: MDHEN, SYDVKM. The CDR3 contains 16 residues. CDR3 nucleotide sequence: TGTGCCAGCAGCCCATGGGCCGGGGGGCTCAACACTGAAGCTTTCTTT. Translating gives CASSPWAGGLNTEAFF. Full variable domain (rest looked up from reference TRBV28 and TRBJ1-1): DVKVTQSSRYLVKRTGEKVFLECVQDMDHENMFWYRQDPGLGLRLIYFSYDVKMKEKGDIPEGYSVSREKKERFSLILESASTNQTSMYLCASSPWAGGLNTEAFFGQGTRLTVV.

The genes are TRBV25-1 and TRBJ2-1; no definite D call. Germline V CDR1 and CDR2: MGHDK, SYGVNS. The ends were cut back, 0 bases at V and 9 bases at J, with 15 bases in the middle. The CDR3 spans 15 residues. The CDR3 protein is CASSEYGVDWGEQFF. The CDR3 DNA reads TGTGCCAGCAGTGAATATGGGGTCGATTGGGGTGAGCAGTTCTTC.

This sequence joins TRBV6-1 and TRBJ2-7; 7 bases are shared with TRBD2. The germline V gene has CDR1 MNHNS and CDR2 SASEGT. The CDR3 runs to 13 residues. V lost 10 bases to trimming and J lost 2 bases; unmatched junction nucleotides: 8. CDR3 in amino acids: CATKGRVTYEQYF. Here the CDR3 DNA reads TGTGCCACCAAGGGGAGGGTTACCTACGAGCAGTACTTC.

The chain links TRBV7-2 to TRBJ2-7; 10 bases are a match to TRBD1. CDR1 is SGHTA and CDR2 is FQGNSA in the germline V gene. J was trimmed by 5 bases and V by 5 bases; bases with no gene match: 6. The CDR3 loop spans 14 amino acids. As DNA, the CDR3 is TGTGCCAGCAGCGCGGGGACAGGGGTTGACGAGCAGTACTTC. This encodes CASSAGTGVDEQYF.

The CDR3 spells CASEGHRVYNEQFF. The CDR3, as DNA: TGCGCCAGCGAAGGGCACAGAGTCTACAATGAGCAGTTCTTC. This chain connects TRBV10-1 to TRBJ2-1; no clear D. In germline, CDR1 is WNHNN, CDR2 SYGVQD (reference sequence). The CDR3 totals 14 residues. Trimming shortened V by 8 bases and J by 3 bases, and 14 bases separated the two germline ends.

This sequence joins TRBV6-4 and TRBJ2-7; D is ambiguous. Germline CDR1 and CDR2: MRHNA and SNTAGT. This CDR3 has 11 residues. Trimming pared 6 bases from V and 3 bases from J, leaving 6 bases between. The CDR3 DNA follows: TGTGCCAGCAGACCCTTCTACGAGCAGTACTTC. Translation gives CASRPFYEQYF.